This TCR beta chain was sequenced for a study of shared clonotypes between healthy human individuals. Study observations and caveats: A reduction in generation probabilities was seen for non-shared clonotypes relative to those shared by all four donors. Sampling involved blood alone; tissue repertoires likely differ. As a rule, naive subsets had a larger estimated richness than memory subsets.

Trimming removed 6 bases at V and 0 bases at J, with 13 bases between. CDR1 and CDR2 (germline): LNHDA, SQIVND (reference sequence). This CDR3 has 15 amino acids. Authors' analysis steps: Junction-only immunoSEQ data arrived without quality scores, meaning filtering differed. This table comes from immunoSEQ multiplex PCR, and its TCRdb copy is limited to in-frame clones, with some not included. V and J calls and clone size are as listed in that table; D and trimming were resolved from the DNA. The profile shows over a million clones, 96% of them singletons. With respect to this clone: Its antigen is undetermined.

The sample was naive CD4+ T cells sorted from blood. Subset denoted: CD45RA+ positively selected. The chain employs TRBV19 and TRBJ2-3; D is possibly TRBD1 (6 bases). This TCR was sampled from a man in his thirties or forties in good health. CDR3 DNA sequence: TGTGCCAGTAGCCCACAGGGTCCTAGCACAGATACGCAGTATTTT. This encodes CASSPQGPSTDTQYF.